This section outlines one T cell receptor (beta chain) sequence together with its context. Its antigen is not known. The source of the sample is a study of T cell responses to AZD1222 COVID-19 vaccine. Study conclusions and caveats: After the peak T cell response, and only then, were repertoires sampled. Just a handful of AZD1222 recipients tested seropositive at baseline.

The protocol was immunoSEQ multiplex PCR, while the TCRdb copy is restricted to in-frame clones and leaves out a portion. Among roughly 150,000 clones listed, 80% to 95% were seen once. V dropped 5 bases and J dropped 10 bases, with 6 bases sitting between them. CDR1 and CDR2 from the germline V gene are SGHAT and FQNNGV. This CDR3 comprises 10 residues. The sequence was collected from an adult in good health. This chain connects TRBV11-2 to TRBJ2-1, with D uncertain. Sequencing used peripheral blood, obtained on day 0 of AZD1222 vaccination. As DNA, the CDR3 is TGTGCCAGCAGCCTGAGAGAGCAGTTCTTC. Translated: CASSLREQFF.